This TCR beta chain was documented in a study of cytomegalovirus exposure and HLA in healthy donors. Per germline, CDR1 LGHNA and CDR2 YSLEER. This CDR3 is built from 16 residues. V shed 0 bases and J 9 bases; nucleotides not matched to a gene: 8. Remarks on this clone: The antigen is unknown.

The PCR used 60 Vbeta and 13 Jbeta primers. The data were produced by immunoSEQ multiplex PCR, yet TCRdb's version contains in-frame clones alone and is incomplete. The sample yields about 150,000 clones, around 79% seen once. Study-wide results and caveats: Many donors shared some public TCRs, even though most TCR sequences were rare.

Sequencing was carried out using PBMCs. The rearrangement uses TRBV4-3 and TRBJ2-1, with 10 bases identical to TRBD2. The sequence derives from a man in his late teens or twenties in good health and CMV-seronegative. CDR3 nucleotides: TGCGCCAGCAGCCAAGATCCCCAGCGGGGGGGCATTGAGCAGTTCTTC. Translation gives CASSQDPQRGGIEQFF.